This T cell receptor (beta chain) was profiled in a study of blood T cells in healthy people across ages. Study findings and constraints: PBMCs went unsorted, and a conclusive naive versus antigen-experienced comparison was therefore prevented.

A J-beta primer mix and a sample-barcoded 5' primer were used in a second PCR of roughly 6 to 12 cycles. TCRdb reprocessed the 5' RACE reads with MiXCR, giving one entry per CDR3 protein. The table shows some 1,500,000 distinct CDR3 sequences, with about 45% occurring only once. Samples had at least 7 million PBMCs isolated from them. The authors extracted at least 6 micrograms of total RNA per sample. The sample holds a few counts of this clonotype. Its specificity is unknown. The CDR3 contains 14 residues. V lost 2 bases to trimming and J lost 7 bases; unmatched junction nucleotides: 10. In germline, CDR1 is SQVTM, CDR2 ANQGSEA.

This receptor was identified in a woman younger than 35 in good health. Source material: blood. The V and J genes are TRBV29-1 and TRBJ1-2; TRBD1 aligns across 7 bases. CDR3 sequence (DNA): TGCAGCGTTGAACCCAGACAGGGAGACCTTGGCTACACCTTC. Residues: CSVEPRQGDLGYTF.